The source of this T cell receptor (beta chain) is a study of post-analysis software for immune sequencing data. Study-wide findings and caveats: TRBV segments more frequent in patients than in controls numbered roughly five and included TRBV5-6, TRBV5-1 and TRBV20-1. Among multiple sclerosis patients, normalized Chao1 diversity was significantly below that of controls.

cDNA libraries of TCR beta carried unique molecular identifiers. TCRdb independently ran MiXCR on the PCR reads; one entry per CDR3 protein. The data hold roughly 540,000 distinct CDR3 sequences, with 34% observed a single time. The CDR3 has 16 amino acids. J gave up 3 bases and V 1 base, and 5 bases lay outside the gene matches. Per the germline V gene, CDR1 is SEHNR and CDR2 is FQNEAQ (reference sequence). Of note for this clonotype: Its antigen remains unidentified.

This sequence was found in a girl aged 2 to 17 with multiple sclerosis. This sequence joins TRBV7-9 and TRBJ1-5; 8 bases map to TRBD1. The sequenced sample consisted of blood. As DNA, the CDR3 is TGTGCCAGCAGCTTAGGAGGCAGGGGGCTCAATCAGCCCCAGCATTTT. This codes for CASSLGGRGLNQPQHF.